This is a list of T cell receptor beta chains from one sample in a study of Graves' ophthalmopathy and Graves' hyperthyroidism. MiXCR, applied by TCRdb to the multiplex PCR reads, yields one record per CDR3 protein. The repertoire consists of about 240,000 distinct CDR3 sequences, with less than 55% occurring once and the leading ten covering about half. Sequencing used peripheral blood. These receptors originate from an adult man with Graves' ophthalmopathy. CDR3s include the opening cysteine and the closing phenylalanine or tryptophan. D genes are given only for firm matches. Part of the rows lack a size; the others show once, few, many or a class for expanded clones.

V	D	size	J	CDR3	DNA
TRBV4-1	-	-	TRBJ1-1	CASSQEGTGSRTEAFF	TGCGCCAGCAGCCAAGAAGGAACAGGGTCCCGAACTGAAGCTTTCTTT
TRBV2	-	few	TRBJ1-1	CASRASMNTEAFF	TGTGCCAGCAGGGCGAGCATGAACACTGAAGCTTTCTTT
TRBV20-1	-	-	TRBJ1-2	CSASPLGLNYGYTF	TGCAGTGCTAGCCCCTTAGGGCTAAACTATGGCTACACCTTC
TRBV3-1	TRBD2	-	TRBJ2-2	CASSQREGYTGELFF	TGTGCCAGCAGCCAACGGGAGGGTTACACCGGGGAGCTGTTTTTT
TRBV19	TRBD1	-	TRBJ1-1	CATGQAGNTEAFF	TGTGCCACTGGACAGGCGGGTAACACTGAAGCTTTCTTT
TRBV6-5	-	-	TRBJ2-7	CASSTGTSYEQYF	TGTGCCAGCAGTACCGGGACCTCCTACGAGCAGTACTTC
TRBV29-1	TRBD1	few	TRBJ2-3	CSVPTGGTTDTQYF	TGCAGCGTACCAACAGGGGGCACGACAGATACGCAGTATTTT
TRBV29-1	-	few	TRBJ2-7	CSAALAVGEEQYF	TGCAGCGCTGCACTAGCCGTAGGTGAAGAGCAGTACTTC
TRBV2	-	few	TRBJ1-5	CASSQGWGSNQPQHF	TGTGCCAGCAGCCAGGGATGGGGTTCTAATCAGCCCCAGCATTTT
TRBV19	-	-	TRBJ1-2	CATTGHLTGGYTF	TGTGCCACCACGGGACACCTAACTGGCGGCTACACCTTC
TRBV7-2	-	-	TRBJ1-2	CASSFSSGNTF	TGTGCCAGCAGCTTCAGTTCTGGAAACACCTTC